Listed here is a single T cell receptor beta chain. Its antigen is still unknown. Base-call qualities are not available, and no considerably larger clone is one nucleotide away. This record comes from a study of OX40 agonist ivuxolimab in advanced cancers. A note on the overall study: Ivuxolimab, which targeted the costimulatory receptor OX40 (CD134), was an agonistic, fully human IgG2 monoclonal antibody. Intravenous ivuxolimab was administered to patients every 2 weeks at six dose levels: 0.01, 0.1, 0.3, 1.5, 3 and 10 mg/kg. Of the approximately 50 dose-escalation patients, hepatocellular carcinoma was present in approximately 20, melanoma in some 15, renal cell carcinoma in 9 and head and neck cancer in 9. In the dose-escalation cohort, roughly four fifths of patients were male, and the mean age was roughly 60 years, with a range of roughly 23 to 85. Prior anti-PD-1, anti-PD-L1 or anti-CTLA-4 therapy was permitted, and 30% to 50% of dose-escalation patients had received checkpoint inhibitors. Partial responses occurred in three dose-escalation patients, of whom one had hepatocellular carcinoma and two had cutaneous melanoma. Peripheral TCRbeta sequencing aimed to test whether ivuxolimab altered TCR sequence diversity and caused clonal T-cell expansion. The paper reports the monotherapy dose-escalation portion (N = 52 patients) of the phase I ivuxolimab trial. General study outcomes and caveats: Low levels of normalized T-cell clonal expansion were also shown by some nonresponding patients. Partial responders in the 0.1-3.0 mg/kg groups had among the lowest normalized peripheral clonal expansion, especially among CD8+ T cells. The antigen specificity of the clonally expanded peripheral T cells was not determined. After ivuxolimab, CD8+ T cells had more expanded clones than CD4+ T cells on average. Clonal expansion of both CD4+ and CD8+ blood T cells was observed from baseline to week 6 at doses 0.1 to 3.0 mg/kg.

Patients with a history of autoimmune disease or receiving systemic immunosuppression were excluded from the trial. Peripheral blood for TCR sequencing was collected from all dose cohorts at baseline, on cycle 4 day 1, and on cycle 7 day 1. The samples were drawn from a first-in-human, open-label, multicenter phase I dose-escalation trial of ivuxolimab. Adults with locally advanced or metastatic melanoma, renal cell, hepatocellular, or head and neck squamous cell carcinoma were enrolled in the trial. Before TCR sequencing, CD4+ T cells and CD8+ T cells were sorted from peripheral blood as separate populations. Genomic DNA was isolated from the sorted cells so that the TCRbeta CDR3 region could be sequenced. The immunoSEQ Assay was used to sequence the TCRbeta CDR3 regions. This immuneACCESS table, as held by TCRdb, lists in-frame sequences with V and J called but not all clones. Of the missing ones, under half trace to an unresolved V gene in checked studies; the others have no known cause. The sample data list about 79,000 clones, and about 85% of these were observed just once. The biggest ten clones account for 3% to 4.5% of the sample.

The CDR3 runs 15 residues from the cysteine to the phenylalanine. The retained sequence is limited to the CDR3, 45 bases, with the frame set at the first base. Via the germline V gene, CDR1 is ENHRY and CDR2 SYGVKD. Germline trimming: 1 base from V, 5 bases from J; junction bases outside gene matches: 3. The specimen comprised CD4+ or CD8+ T cells sorted from blood, sampled in a trial of the OX40 agonist ivuxolimab. The sequence joins TRBV10-3 to TRBJ2-1; 9 junctional bases match TRBD2. The sequence was collected from an adult with an advanced solid tumor such as melanoma, head and neck, liver or kidney cancer. The CDR3 protein is CAISEYAGGNNEQFF. Here is the DNA: TGTGCCATCAGTGAGTATGCGGGAGGGAACAATGAGCAGTTCTTC.